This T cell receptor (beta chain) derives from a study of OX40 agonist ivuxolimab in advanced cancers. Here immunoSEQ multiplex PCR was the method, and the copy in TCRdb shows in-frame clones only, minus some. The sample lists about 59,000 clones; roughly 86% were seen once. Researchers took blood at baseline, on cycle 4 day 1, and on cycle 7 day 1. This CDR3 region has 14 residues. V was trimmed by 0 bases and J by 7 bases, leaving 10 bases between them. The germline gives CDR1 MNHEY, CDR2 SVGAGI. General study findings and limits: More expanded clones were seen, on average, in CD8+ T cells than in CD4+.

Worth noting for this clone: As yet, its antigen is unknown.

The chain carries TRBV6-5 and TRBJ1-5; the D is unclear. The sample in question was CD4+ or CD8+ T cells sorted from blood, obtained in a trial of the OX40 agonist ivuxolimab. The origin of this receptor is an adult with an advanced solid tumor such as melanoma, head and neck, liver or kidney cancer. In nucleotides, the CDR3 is TGTGCCAGCAGTTACTCGATCCTTGGGCAGCCCCAGCATTTT. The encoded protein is CASSYSILGQPQHF.